The 9 T cell receptor beta chains reported below all come from one sample, sequenced in a study of blood T cells in healthy people across ages. A second roughly 6 to 11 cycle PCR used barcoded and J-beta primers. TCRdb reprocessed the 5' RACE reads with MiXCR, giving one entry per CDR3 protein. The table has 660,000 or so distinct CDR3 sequences, under 70% seen once. Sample: blood. These receptors were taken from a man aged 55 to 70 in good health.

V gene TRBV4-2 combines with J gene TRBJ2-7, with D maybe TRBD2 (5 bases). Trimming removed 1 base at V and 0 bases at J, with 10 bases between. Germline CDR1 and CDR2: LGHNA and YNFKEQ. This CDR3 has 15 amino acids. Here the CDR3 DNA reads TGTGCCAGCAGCCAAGCGGACTTACTCTCCTACGAGCAGTACTTC. It specifies CASSQADLLSYEQYF.

This clonotype has more than one count but fewer than ten. The genes are TRBV7-8 and TRBJ2-7; TRBD1 might be the D (5 bases). Germline V CDR1 and CDR2: SGHVS, FQNEAQ. The V end was cut by 1 base, the J end by 3 bases, with 19 bases between. This CDR3 contains 17 residues. CDR3 protein: CASSLDTGRVANYEQYF. CDR3 coding DNA: TGTGCCAGCAGCTTAGATACCGGCAGGGTAGCAAACTACGAGCAGTACTTC.

In its sample, this clonotype was seen a few times. This chain uses TRBV25-1 with TRBJ2-5; TRBD1 is a possible D gene (6 bases). V was shortened by 7 bases and J by 4 bases, with 28 bases between the two germline ends. Germline CDR1 MGHDK, CDR2 SYGVNS. The CDR3 length is 18 residues. CDR3 region: CASKGVPGDKGDGETQYF. Here the CDR3 DNA reads TGTGCCAGCAAGGGAGTGCCCGGGGACAAGGGGGATGGAGAGACCCAGTACTTC.

This clonotype has a handful of counts. V and J are TRBV6-2 or TRBV6-3 and TRBJ2-5; no firm D call. Per germline, CDR1 MNHEY and CDR2 SVGEGT. The V end was cut by 7 bases, the J end by 4 bases, with 10 bases between. The CDR3 consists of 12 residues. CDR3: CASMAETETQYF. The CDR3 DNA is TGTGCCAGCATGGCGGAGACAGAGACCCAGTACTTC.

This clonotype appeared many times. The chain carries TRBV20-1 and TRBJ2-5; 10 bases agree with TRBD2. Per germline, CDR1 DFQATT and CDR2 SNEGSKA (reference sequence). Trimming at V came to 5 bases and at J to 5 bases, leaving 8 bases not matched to a gene. This CDR3 is 14 amino acids long. The CDR3 loop reads CSASLLAGLETQYF. CDR3 bases: TGCAGTGCTTCCTTACTAGCGGGGTTGGAGACCCAGTACTTC.

The genes are TRBV11-2 and TRBJ1-1; D gene unclear. The length of the CDR3 is 16 residues. V was trimmed by 2 bases and J by 0 bases, leaving 13 bases between them. Per the germline V gene, CDR1 is SGHAT and CDR2 is FQNNGV. Written as DNA, the CDR3 is TGTGCCAGCAGCTTATCATCGGGCACCTTGAACACTGAAGCTTTCTTT. Protein product: CASSLSSGTLNTEAFF.

The V call is TRBV28, the J call TRBJ1-5, with D uncertain. V was cut by 3 bases and J by 2 bases, with 11 bases left in between. The germline V gene encodes CDR1 MDHEN and CDR2 SYDVKM. The CDR3 spans 15 residues. The chain's CDR3 is CASSFGSKGNQPQHF. The CDR3 region has the DNA TGTGCCAGCAGTTTCGGTTCTAAGGGCAATCAGCCCCAGCATTTT. Complete variable domain (other parts from reference TRBV28 and TRBJ1-5): DVKVTQSSRYLVKRTGEKVFLECVQDMDHENMFWYRQDPGLGLRLIYFSYDVKMKEKGDIPEGYSVSREKKERFSLILESASTNQTSMYLCASSFGSKGNQPQHFGDGTRLSIL.

This sequence joins TRBV20-1 and TRBJ1-3; D remains unclear. This CDR3 is built from 15 residues. V lost 0 bases to trimming and J lost 0 bases, with 9 bases between them. The germline gives CDR1 DFQATT, CDR2 SNEGSKA (reference sequence). DNA for the CDR3: TGCAGTGCTAGAGATCCCGGGAACTCTGGAAACACCATATATTTT. This translates into CSARDPGNSGNTIYF.

This clonotype turned up a few times. The V call is TRBV27, the J call TRBJ2-5; TRBD1 matches at 8 bases. After removal of 6 bases from V and 3 bases from J, the junction contained 9 bases not matched to a gene. The CDR3 runs to 15 residues. Germline V CDR1 and CDR2: MNHEY, SMNVEV (reference sequence). CDR3 nucleotides: TGTGCCAGCAGGAAAGACAGGGGTCGGGAAGAGACCCAGTACTTC. This sequence encodes CASRKDRGREETQYF.